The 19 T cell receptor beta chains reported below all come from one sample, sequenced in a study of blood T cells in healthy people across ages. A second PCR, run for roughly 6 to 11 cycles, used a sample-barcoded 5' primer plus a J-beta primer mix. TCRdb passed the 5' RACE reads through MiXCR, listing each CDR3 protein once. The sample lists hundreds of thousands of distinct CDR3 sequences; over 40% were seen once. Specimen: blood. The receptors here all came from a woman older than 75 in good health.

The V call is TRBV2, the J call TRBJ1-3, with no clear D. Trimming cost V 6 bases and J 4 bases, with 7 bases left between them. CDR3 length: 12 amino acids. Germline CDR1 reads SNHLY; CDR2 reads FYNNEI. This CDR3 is CASRDTGNTIYF. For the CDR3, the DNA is TGTGCCAGCAGGGATACGGGAAACACCATATATTTT.

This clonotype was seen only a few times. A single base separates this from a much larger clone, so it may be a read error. In DNA form, the CDR3 reads TGTGCCACCAGTAATACAGGGGGCTTTAGCAATGAGCAGTACTTC. Translating gives CATSNTGGFSNEQYF. The chain uses TRBV24-1 and TRBJ2-7; TRBD1 agrees at 9 bases. This CDR3 has 15 amino acids. Losses at the gene ends were 6 bases for V and 7 bases for J; bases not matched to a gene: 12. From germline, CDR1 is KGHDR and CDR2 SFDVKD.

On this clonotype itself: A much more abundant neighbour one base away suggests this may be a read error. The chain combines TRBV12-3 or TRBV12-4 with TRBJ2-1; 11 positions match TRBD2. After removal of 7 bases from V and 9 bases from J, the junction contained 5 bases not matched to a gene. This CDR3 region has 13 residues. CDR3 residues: CASTSGRTTEQFF. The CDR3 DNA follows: TGTGCCAGCACTAGCGGGAGGACCACTGAGCAGTTCTTC.

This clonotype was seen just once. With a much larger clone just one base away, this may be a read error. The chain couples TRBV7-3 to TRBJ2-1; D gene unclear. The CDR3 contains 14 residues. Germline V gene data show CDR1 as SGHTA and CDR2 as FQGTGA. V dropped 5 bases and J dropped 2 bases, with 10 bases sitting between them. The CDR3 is CASSVMSPYNEQFF. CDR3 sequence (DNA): TGTGCCAGCAGCGTAATGTCGCCCTACAATGAGCAGTTCTTC.

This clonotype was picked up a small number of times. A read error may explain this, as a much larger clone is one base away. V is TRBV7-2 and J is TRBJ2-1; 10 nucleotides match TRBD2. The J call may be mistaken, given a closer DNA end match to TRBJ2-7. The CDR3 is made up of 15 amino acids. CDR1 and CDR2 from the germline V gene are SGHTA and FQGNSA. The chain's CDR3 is CASSLLAGAYNEQYF. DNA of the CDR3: TGTGCCAGCAGCTTACTAGCGGGGGCCTACAATGAGCAGTACTTC.

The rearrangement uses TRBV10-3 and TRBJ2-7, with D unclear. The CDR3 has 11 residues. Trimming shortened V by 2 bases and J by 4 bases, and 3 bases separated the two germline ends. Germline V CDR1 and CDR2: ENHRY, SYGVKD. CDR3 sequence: CAISEKYEQYF. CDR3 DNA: TGTGCCATCAGTGAGAAGTACGAGCAGTACTTC.

As DNA, the CDR3 is TGTGCCAGCAGTCCATGCGGGGGGGGGAACACTGAAGCTTTCTTT. Residues: CASSPCGGGNTEAFF. The rearrangement uses TRBV12-3 or TRBV12-4 and TRBJ1-1; TRBD1 is a possible D gene (5 bases). The CDR3 spans 15 residues. With 5 bases removed from V and 1 base from J, the gap between germline ends came to 14 bases.

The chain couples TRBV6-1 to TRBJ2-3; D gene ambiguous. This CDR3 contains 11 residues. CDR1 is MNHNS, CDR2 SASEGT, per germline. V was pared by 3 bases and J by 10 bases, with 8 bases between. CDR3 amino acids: CASSEVSAQYF. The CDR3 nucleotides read TGTGCCAGCAGTGAGGTCAGCGCGCAGTATTTT.

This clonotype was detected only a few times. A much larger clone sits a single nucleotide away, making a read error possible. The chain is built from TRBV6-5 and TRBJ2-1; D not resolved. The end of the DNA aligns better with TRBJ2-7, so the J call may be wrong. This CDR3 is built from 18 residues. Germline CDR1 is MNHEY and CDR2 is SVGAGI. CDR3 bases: TGTGCCAGCAGTTACCGACGGTGGCACGCGAGCTCCTACAATGAGCAGTACTTC. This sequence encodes CASSYRRWHASSYNEQYF.

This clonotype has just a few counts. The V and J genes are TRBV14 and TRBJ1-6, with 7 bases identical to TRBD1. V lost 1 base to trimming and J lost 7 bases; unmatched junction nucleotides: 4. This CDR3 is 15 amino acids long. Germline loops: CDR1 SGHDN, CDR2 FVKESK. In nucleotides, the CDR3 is TGTGCCAGCAGCCAAGTCAGGGGGACCAATTCACCCCTCCACTTT. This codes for CASSQVRGTNSPLHF.

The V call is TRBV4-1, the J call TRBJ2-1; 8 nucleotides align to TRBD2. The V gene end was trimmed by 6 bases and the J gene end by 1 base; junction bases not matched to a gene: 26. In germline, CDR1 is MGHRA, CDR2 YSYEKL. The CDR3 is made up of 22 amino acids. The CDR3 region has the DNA TGCGCCAGCAGGGGCGGACGGATCTTAGCGGGAACTTCTAGCCGGTCCTACAATGAGCAGTTCTTC. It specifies CASRGGRILAGTSSRSYNEQFF.

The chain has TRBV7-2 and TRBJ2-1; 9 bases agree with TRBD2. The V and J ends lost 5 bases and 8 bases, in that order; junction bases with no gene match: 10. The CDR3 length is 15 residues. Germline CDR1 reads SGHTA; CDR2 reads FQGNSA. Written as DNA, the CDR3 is TGTGCCAGCAGCCCCTGGCGGGGGGGCCACTATGAGCAGTTCTTC. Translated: CASSPWRGGHYEQFF.

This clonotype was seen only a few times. This CDR3 is CASSPLQGGGTEAFF. CDR3 nucleotides: TGTGCCAGCTCACCTTTGCAGGGTGGTGGCACTGAAGCTTTCTTT. The chain uses TRBV18 and TRBJ1-1; a possible D gene is TRBD1 (5 bases). The V gene's germline CDR1 is KGHSH and CDR2 LQKENI. Trimming left V 3 bases short and J 4 bases short, with 15 bases between. There are 15 residues in the CDR3.

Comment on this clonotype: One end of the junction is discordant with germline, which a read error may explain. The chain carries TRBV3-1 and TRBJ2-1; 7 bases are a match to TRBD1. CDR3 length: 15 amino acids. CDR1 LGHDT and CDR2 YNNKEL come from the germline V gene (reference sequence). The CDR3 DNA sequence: TGTGCCGGCAGCCAACAGGGGCTCTCCTACAATGAGCAGTTCTTC. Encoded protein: CAGSQQGLSYNEQFF.

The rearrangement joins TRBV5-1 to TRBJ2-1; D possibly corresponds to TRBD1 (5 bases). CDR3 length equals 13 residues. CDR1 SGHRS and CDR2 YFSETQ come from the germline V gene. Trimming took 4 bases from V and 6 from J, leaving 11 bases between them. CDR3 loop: CASSIDSCNEQFF. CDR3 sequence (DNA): TGCGCCAGCAGCATAGACAGCTGCAATGAGCAGTTCTTC.

In DNA, the CDR3 is TGTGCCAGCAGTTACAGAGGATCCACAGATACGCAGTATTTT. This codes for CASSYRGSTDTQYF. This chain connects TRBV6-6 to TRBJ2-3; D is ambiguous. Germline CDR1 MNHNY, CDR2 SVGAGI (reference sequence). Trimming took 2 bases from V and 2 from J, leaving 8 bases between them. The CDR3 is 14 amino acids.

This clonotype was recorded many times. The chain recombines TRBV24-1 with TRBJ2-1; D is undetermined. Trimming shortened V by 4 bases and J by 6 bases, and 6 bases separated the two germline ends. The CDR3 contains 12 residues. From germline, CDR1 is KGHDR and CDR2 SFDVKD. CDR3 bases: TGTGCCACCAGTGACTTCCTCAATGAGCAGTTCTTC. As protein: CATSDFLNEQFF.

The CDR3 protein is CASSGMGAEAFF. The CDR3 nucleotides are TGTGCCAGCAGCGGCATGGGGGCTGAAGCTTTCTTT. The chain links TRBV11-2 to TRBJ1-1, with D perhaps TRBD1 (5 bases). The CDR3 is 12 amino acids. CDR1 SGHAT and CDR2 FQNNGV come from the germline V gene. The ends were cut back, 5 bases at V and 6 bases at J, with 10 bases in the middle.

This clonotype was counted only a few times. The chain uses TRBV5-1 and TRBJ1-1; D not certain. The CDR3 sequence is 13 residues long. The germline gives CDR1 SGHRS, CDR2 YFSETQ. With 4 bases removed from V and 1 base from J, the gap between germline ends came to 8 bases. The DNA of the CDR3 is TGCGCCAGCAGCGTTTCCGGGAACACTGAAGCTTTCTTT. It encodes CASSVSGNTEAFF.